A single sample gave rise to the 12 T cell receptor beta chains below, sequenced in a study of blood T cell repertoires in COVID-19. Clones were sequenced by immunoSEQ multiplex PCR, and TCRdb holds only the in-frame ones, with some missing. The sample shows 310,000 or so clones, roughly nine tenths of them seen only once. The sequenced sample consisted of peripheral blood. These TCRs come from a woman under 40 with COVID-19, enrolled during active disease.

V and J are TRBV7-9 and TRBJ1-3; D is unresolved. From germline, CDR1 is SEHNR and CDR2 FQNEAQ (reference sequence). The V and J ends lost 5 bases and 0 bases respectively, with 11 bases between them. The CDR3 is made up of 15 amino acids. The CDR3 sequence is CASSQPTSSGNTIYF. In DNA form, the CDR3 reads TGTGCCAGCAGCCAACCTACCTCCTCTGGAAACACCATATATTTT.

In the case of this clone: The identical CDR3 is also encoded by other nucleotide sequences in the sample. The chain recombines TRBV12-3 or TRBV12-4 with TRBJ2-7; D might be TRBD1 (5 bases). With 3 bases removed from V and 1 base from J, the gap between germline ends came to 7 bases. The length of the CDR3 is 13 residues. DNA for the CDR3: TGTGCCAGCAGTTTGGCAGGGTCCTACGAGCAGTACTTC. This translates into CASSLAGSYEQYF.

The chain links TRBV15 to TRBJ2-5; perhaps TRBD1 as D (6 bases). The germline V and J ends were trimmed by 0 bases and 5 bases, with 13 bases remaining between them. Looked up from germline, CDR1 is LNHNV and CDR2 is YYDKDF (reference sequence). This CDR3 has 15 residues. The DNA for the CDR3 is TGTGCCACCAGCAGAGATGCAGGGGATGGGGAGACCCAGTACTTC. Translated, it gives CATSRDAGDGETQYF.

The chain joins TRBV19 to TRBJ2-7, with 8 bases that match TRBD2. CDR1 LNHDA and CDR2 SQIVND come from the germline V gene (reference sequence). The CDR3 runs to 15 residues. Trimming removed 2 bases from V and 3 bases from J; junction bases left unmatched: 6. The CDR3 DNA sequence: TGTGCCAGTAGTATATCACTAGCGGATAACTACGAGCAGTACTTC. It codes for CASSISLADNYEQYF.

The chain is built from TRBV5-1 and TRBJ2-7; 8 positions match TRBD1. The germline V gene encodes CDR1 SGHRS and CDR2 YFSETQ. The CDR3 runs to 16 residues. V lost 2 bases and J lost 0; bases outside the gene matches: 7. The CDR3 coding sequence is TGCGCCAGCAGCTTCGTATCAGGGGGCACCTCCTACGAGCAGTACTTC. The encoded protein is CASSFVSGGTSYEQYF.

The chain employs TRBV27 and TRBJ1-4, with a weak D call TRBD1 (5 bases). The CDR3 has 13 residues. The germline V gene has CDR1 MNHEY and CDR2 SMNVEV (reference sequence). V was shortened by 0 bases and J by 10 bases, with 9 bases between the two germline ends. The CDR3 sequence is CASSLSNRGKLFF. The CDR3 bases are TGTGCCAGCAGTTTATCGAATAGGGGAAAACTGTTTTTT.

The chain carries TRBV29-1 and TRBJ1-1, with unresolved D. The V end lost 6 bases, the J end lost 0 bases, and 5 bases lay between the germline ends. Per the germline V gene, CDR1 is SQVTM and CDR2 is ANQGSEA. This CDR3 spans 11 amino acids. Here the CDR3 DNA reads TGCAGCGTGCCGGTGAACACTGAAGCTTTCTTT. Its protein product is CSVPVNTEAFF.

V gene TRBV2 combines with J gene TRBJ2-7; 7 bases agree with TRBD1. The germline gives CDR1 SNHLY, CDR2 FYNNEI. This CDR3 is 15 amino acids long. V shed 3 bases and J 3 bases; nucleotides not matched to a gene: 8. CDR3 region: CASSDPQGFFYEQYF. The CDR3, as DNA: TGTGCCAGCAGTGACCCACAGGGGTTCTTCTACGAGCAGTACTTC.

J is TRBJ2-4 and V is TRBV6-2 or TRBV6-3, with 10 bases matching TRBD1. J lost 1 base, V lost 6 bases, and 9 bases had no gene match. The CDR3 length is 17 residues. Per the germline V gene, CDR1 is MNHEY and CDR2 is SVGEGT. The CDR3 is CASSQSGTGAAKNIQYF. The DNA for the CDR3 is TGTGCCAGCAGCCAGTCCGGGACAGGGGCGGCCAAAAACATTCAGTACTTC.

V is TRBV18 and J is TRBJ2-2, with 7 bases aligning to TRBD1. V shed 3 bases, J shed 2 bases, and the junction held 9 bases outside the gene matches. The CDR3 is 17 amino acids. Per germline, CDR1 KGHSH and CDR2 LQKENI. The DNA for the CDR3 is TGTGCCAGCTCACCTCGTCTGAGGACAGGCAACACCGGGGAGCTGTTTTTT. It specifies CASSPRLRTGNTGELFF.

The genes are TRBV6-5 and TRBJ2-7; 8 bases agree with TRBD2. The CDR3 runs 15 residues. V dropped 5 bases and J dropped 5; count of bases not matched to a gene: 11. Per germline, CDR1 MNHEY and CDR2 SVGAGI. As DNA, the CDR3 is TGTGCCAGCAGTCTTACTAGCGGCCAAGGGAACGAGCAGTACTTC. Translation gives CASSLTSGQGNEQYF.

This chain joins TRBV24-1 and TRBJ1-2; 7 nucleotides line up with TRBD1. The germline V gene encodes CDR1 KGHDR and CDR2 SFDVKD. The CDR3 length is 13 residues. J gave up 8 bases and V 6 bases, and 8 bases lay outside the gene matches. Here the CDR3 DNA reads TGTGCCACCAGTACCAGCTACAGGGGCGGCTACACCTTC. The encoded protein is CATSTSYRGGYTF.